This TCR beta chain derives from a study of shared T cell receptors in the human thymus. Clones were sequenced by immunoSEQ multiplex PCR, and TCRdb holds only the in-frame ones, with some missing. Altogether 640,000 or so clones are present, around 87% being singletons, with the ten largest covering roughly 0.0094%. The same sample was also studied in work on human thymus T cells.

The receptor was derived from a boy under two years old with a congenital heart defect. Sequenced sample: thymocytes.

The CDR3 loop reads CASSLQAGAVGYTF. The CDR3, as DNA: TGTGCCAGCAGCCTCCAGGCGGGGGCGGTGGGCTACACCTTC. The rearrangement joins TRBV5-4 to TRBJ1-2, with a weak D call TRBD1 (6 bases). V lost 4 bases, J lost 8 bases, and 18 bases lay in between. Germline-derived CDR1 and CDR2 are SGHNT and YYREEE (reference sequence). The CDR3 loop spans 14 amino acids.